This T cell receptor beta chain was identified during a study of T cells in Graves' hyperthyroidism and ophthalmopathy. V was shortened by 4 bases and J by 2 bases, with 11 bases between the two germline ends. CDR3 size: 15 residues. The germline V gene has CDR1 SGHTA and CDR2 FQGNSA. RNA transcripts gave rise to amplified TCR beta CDR3 regions. A set of HTBI primers served as the primers for a first-round RT-PCR of the TCR CDR3. One entry per CDR3 protein, called by TCRdb with MiXCR from the multiplex PCR reads. The data show hundreds of thousands of distinct CDR3 sequences, roughly 13% seen once. Comment on this clonotype: Antigen specificity is unknown. This could be a read error, since a much larger clone is one nucleotide away.

Study observations and caveats: A 13 V-J signature model discriminated ophthalmopathy versus stable hyperthyroidism.

This TCR derives from a woman in her forties with Graves' ophthalmopathy. The sample was blood. The chain carries TRBV7-2 and TRBJ2-2, with D perhaps matching TRBD1 or TRBD2 (5 bases each). CDR3 region: CASSSGAFNTGELFF. The CDR3, as DNA: TGTGCCAGCAGCTCCGGGGCTTTCAACACCGGGGAGCTGTTTTTT.